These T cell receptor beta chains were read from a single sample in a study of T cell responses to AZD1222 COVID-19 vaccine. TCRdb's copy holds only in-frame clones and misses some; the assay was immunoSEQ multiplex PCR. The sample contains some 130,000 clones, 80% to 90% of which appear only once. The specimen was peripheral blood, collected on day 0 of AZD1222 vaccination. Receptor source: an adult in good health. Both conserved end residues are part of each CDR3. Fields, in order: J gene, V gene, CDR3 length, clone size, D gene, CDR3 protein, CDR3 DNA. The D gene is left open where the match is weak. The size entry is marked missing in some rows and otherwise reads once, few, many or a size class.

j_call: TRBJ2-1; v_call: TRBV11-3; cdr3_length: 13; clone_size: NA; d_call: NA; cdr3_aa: CASSFTSSNEQFF; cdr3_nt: TGTGCCAGCAGCTTTACTAGCTCCAATGAGCAGTTCTTC
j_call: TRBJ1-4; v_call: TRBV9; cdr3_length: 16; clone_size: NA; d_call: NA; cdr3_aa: CASSVNPGRINEGLFF; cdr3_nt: TGTGCCAGCAGCGTTAACCCGGGACGGATTAATGAAGGACTGTTTTTT
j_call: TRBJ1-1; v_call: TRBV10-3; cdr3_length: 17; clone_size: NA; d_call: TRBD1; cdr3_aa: CAISESGLQGGNTEAFF; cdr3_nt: TGTGCCATCAGTGAGTCGGGGTTACAGGGGGGTAACACTGAAGCTTTCTTT
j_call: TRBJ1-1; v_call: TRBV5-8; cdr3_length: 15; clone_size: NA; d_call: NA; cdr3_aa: CASSLKQAGRTEAFF; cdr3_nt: TGTGCCAGCAGCTTAAAACAAGCAGGTAGAACTGAAGCTTTCTTT
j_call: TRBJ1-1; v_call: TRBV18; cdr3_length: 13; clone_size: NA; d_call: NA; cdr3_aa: CASSPTMNTEAFF; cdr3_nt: TGTGCCAGCTCACCCACCATGAACACTGAAGCTTTCTTT
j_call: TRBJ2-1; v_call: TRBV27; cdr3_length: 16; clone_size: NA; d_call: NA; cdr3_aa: CASSLSNPRGDNEQFF; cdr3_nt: TGTGCCAGCAGTTTATCGAACCCGCGAGGGGACAATGAGCAGTTCTTC
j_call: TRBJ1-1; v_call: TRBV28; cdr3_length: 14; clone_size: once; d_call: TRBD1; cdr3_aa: CASSGRGRRAEAFF; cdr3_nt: TGTGCCAGCAGTGGCAGGGGGAGAAGAGCTGAAGCTTTCTTT
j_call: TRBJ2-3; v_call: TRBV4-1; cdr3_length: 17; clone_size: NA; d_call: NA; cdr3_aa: CASSQEPLAPSTDTQYF; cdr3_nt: TGCGCCAGCAGCCAAGAACCCCTAGCGCCAAGCACAGATACGCAGTATTTT
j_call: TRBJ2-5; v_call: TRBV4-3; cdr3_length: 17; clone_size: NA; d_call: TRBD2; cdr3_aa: CASSHNPTSGGQETQYF; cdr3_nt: TGCGCCAGCAGCCACAACCCGACTAGCGGGGGACAAGAGACCCAGTACTTC
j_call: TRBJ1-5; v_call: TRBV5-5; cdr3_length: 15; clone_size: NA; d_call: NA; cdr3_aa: CASSLARAYNQPQHF; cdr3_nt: TGTGCCAGCAGCTTGGCTCGGGCATACAATCAGCCCCAGCATTTT
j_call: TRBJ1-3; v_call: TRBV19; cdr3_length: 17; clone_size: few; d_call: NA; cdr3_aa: CASSIGWSGFSGNTIYF; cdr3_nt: TGTGCCAGTAGTATAGGGTGGAGCGGATTCTCTGGAAACACCATATATTTT
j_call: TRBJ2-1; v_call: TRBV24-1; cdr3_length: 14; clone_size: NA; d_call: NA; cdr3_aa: CATSDRGTGNEQFF; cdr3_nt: TGTGCCACCAGTGACAGGGGAACGGGCAATGAGCAGTTCTTC
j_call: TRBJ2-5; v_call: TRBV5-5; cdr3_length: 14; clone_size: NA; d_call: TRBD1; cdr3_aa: CASSSGTALETQYF; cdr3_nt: TGTGCCAGCAGCTCCGGGACAGCCCTAGAGACCCAGTACTTC
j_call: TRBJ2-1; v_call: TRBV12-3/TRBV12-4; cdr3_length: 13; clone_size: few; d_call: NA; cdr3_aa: CASSLGEVYSQFF; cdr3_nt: TGTGCCAGCAGTTTAGGGGAGGTTTACTCGCAGTTCTTC
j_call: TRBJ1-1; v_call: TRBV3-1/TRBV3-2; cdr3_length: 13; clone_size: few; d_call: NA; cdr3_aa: CASSLLGMGEAFF; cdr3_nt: TGTGCCAGCAGCCTGCTGGGGATGGGAGAAGCTTTCTTT
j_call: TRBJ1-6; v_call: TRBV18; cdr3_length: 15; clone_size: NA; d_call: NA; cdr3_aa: CASSPLGTDLSPLHF; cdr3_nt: TGTGCCAGCTCACCACTTGGGACCGACCTTTCACCCCTCCACTTT
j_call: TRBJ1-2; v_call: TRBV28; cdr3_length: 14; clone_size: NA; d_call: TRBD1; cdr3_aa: CASRLSGQGNGYTF; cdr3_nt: TGTGCCAGCAGACTATCCGGACAGGGTAACGGCTACACCTTC
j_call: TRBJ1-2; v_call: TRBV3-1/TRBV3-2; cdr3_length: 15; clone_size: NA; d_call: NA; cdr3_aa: CASSTRDRPYYGYTF; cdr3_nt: TGTGCCAGCAGCACCCGAGACAGACCCTACTATGGCTACACCTTC
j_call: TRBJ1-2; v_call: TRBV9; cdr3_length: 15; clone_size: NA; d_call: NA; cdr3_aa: CASSVVGGQGYGYTF; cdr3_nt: TGTGCCAGCAGCGTAGTTGGGGGCCAAGGCTATGGCTACACCTTC
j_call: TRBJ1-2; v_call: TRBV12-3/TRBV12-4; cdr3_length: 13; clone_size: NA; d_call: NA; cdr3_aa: CASSLEGRYGYTF; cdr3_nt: TGTGCCAGCAGTTTAGAGGGGCGATATGGCTACACCTTC
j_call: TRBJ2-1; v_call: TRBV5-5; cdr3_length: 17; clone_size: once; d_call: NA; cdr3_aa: CASSPDQGQPLYNEQFF; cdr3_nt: TGTGCCAGCAGCCCAGACCAGGGGCAGCCTCTCTACAATGAGCAGTTCTTC
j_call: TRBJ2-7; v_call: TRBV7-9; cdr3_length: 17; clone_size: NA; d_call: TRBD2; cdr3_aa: CASSFGTLAGETYEQYF; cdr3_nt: TGTGCCAGCAGCTTTGGAACGCTAGCGGGGGAGACCTACGAGCAGTACTTC
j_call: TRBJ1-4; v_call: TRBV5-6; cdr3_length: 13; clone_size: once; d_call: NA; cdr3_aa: CASSLSGNEKLFF; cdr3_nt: TGTGCCAGCAGCTTGAGCGGTAATGAAAAACTGTTTTTT
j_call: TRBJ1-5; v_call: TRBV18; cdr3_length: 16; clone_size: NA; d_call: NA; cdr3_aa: CASSPFQAGGGQPQHF; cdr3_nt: TGTGCCAGCTCACCATTCCAGGCGGGCGGGGGTCAGCCCCAGCATTTT
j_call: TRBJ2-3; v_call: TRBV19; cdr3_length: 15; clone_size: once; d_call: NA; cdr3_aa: CASSGEVALTDTQYF; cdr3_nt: TGTGCCAGTAGTGGGGAGGTAGCGCTCACAGATACGCAGTATTTT
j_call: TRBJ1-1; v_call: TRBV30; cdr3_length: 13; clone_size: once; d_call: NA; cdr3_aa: CAWIYRMNTEAFF; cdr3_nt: TGTGCCTGGATATACAGGATGAACACTGAAGCTTTCTTT
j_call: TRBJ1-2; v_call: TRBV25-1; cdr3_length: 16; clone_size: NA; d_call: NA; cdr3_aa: CASSDRSERDGYGYTF; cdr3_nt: TGTGCCAGCAGTGATCGGTCGGAAAGGGATGGGTATGGCTACACCTTC
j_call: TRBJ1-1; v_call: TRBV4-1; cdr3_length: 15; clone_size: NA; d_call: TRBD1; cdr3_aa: CASSQRDSANTEAFF; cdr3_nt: TGCGCCAGCAGCCAACGGGACAGCGCGAACACTGAAGCTTTCTTT
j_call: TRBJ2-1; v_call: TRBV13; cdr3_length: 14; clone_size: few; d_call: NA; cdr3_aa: CASSRGRRDGEQFF; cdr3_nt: TGTGCCAGCAGCCGTGGGAGAAGGGATGGTGAGCAGTTCTTC
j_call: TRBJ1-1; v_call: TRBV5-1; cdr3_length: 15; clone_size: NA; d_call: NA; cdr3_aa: CASSSLGGSVTEAFF; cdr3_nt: TGCGCCAGCAGCTCTCTCGGGGGCTCGGTCACTGAAGCTTTCTTT
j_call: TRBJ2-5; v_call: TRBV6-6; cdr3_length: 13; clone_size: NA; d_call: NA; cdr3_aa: CASIKEGGETQYF; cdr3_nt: TGTGCCAGCATCAAGGAGGGAGGAGAGACCCAGTACTTC
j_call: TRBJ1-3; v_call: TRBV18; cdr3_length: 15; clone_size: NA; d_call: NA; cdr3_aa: CASSQDSSSGNTIYF; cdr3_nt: TGTGCCAGCTCCCAGGACTCCTCCTCTGGAAACACCATATATTTT
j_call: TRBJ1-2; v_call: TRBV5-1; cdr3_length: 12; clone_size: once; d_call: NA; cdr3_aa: CASSSGTDGYTF; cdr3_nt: TGCGCCAGCAGCTCCGGGACGGATGGCTACACCTTC
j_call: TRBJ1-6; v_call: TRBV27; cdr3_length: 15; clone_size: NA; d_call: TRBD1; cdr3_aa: CASSLSTGGGSPLHF; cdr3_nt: TGTGCCAGCAGTTTAAGCACAGGGGGAGGTTCACCCCTCCACTTT
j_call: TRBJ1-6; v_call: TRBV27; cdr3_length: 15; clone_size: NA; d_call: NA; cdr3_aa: CASSPITGLDSPLHF; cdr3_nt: TGTGCCAGCAGTCCTATAACAGGTTTGGATTCACCCCTCCACTTT
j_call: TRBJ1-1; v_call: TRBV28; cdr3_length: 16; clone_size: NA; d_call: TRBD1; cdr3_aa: CASSLFGQGEVQGAFF; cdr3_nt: TGTGCCAGCAGTTTATTCGGCCAGGGGGAGGTGCAAGGAGCTTTCTTT
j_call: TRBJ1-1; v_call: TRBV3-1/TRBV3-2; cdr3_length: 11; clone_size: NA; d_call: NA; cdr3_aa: CASSWNTEAFF; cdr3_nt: TGTGCCAGCAGTTGGAACACTGAAGCTTTCTTT
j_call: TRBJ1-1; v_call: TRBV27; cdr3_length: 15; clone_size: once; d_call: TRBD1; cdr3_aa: CASRPGQYMNTEAFF; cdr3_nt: TGTGCCAGCAGGCCGGGACAGTACATGAACACTGAAGCTTTCTTT
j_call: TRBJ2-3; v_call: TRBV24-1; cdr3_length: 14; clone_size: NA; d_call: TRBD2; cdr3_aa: CASSTSGKIDTQYF; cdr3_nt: TGTGCCTCCTCGACTAGCGGGAAGATAGATACGCAGTATTTT
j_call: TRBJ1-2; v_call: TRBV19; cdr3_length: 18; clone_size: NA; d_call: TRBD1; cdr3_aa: CASSATGAQGPLNYGYTF; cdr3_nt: TGTGCCAGTAGTGCTACAGGGGCCCAGGGGCCTCTTAACTATGGCTACACCTTC
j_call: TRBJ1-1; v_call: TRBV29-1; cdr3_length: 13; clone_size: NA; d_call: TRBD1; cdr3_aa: CSVLRGRGVEAFF; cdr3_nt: TGCAGCGTTCTCAGGGGGCGTGGGGTTGAAGCTTTCTTT
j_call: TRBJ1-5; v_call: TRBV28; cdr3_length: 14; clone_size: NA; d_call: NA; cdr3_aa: CASSKLKGNQPQHF; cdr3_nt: TGTGCCAGCAGTAAATTAAAAGGGAATCAGCCCCAGCATTTT
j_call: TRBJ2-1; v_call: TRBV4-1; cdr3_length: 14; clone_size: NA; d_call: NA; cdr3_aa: CASSQPLVSHEQFF; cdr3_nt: TGCGCCAGCAGCCAACCTCTAGTTTCCCATGAGCAGTTCTTC